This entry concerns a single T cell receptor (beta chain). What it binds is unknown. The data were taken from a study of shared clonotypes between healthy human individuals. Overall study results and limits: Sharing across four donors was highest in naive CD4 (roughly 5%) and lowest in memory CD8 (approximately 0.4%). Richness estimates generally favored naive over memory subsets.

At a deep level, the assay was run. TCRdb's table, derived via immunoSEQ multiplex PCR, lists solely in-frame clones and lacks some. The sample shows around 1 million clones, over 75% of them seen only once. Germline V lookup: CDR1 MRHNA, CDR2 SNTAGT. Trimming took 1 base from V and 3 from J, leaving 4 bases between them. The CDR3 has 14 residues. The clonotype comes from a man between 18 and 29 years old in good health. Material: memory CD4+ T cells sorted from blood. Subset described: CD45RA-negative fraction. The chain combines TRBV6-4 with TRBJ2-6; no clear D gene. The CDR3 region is CASSDFGGANVLTF. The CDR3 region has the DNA TGTGCCAGCAGTGACTTCGGTGGGGCCAACGTCCTGACTTTC.